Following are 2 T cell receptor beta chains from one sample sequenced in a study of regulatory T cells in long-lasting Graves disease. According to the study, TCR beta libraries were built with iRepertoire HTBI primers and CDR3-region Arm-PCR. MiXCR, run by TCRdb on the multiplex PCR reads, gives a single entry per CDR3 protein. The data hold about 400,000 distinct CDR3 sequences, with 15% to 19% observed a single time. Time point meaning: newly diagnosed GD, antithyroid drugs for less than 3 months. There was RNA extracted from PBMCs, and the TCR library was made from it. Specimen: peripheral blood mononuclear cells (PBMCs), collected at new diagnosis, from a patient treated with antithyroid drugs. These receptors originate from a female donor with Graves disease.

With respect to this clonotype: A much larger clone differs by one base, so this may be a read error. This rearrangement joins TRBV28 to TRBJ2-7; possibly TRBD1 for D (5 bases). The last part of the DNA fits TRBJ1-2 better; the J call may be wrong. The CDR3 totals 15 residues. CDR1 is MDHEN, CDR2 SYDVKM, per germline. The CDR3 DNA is TGTGCCAGCAGTCCTGTCTCAGGGAGCCTCCATGGCTACACCTTC. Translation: CASSPVSGSLHGYTF.

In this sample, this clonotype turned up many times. DNA of the CDR3: TGTGCCAGCAGCCAAGATAAAGCGGTATCTGGAAACACCATATATTTT. It codes for CASSQDKAVSGNTIYF. The chain joins TRBV3-1 to TRBJ1-3, with D unresolved. The CDR3 length is 16 residues. V lost 0 bases to trimming and J lost 1 base, with 10 bases between them. CDR1 LGHDT and CDR2 YNNKEL come from the germline V gene (reference sequence).